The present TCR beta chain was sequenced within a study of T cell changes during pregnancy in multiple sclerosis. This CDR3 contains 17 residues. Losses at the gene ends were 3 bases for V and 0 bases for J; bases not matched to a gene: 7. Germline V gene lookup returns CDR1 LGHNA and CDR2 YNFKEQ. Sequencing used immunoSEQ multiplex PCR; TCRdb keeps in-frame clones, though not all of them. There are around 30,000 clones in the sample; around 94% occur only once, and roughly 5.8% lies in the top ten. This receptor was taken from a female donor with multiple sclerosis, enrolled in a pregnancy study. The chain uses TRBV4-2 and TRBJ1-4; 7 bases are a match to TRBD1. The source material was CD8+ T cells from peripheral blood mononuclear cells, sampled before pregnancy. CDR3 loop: CASSQDPQGATNEKLFF. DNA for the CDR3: TGTGCCAGCAGCCAGGATCCCCAGGGGGCAACTAATGAAAAACTGTTTTTT.